These T cell receptor beta chains were read from a single sample in a study of cytomegalovirus exposure and HLA in healthy donors. The assay was immunoSEQ multiplex PCR, and TCRdb's table has in-frame clones only and misses some. This table has some 110,000 clones, around 65% appearing once. The sample comprised PBMCs. These TCRs come from a man younger than 35 in good health and CMV-seronegative. Each CDR3 is given with its conserved first and last residue. The order of the fields is V gene, clone size, J gene, D gene, CDR3 DNA, CDR3 protein. D genes are given only for firm matches. Size values are once, few and many counts, or a class for expanded clones, and some rows have none.

TRBV2	NA	TRBJ2-7	TRBD1	TGTGCCAGCCTTTCGGGTACAGGGGATTTCGGCGAGCAGTACTTC	CASLSGTGDFGEQYF
TRBV29-1	NA	TRBJ1-1	NA	TGCAGCGTTGAAGATATCCGACTTTTCACTGAAGCTTTCTTT	CSVEDIRLFTEAFF
TRBV5-1	once	TRBJ1-3	NA	TGCGCCAGCAGCTTGGCAATCTCTGGAAACACCATATATTTT	CASSLAISGNTIYF
TRBV27	few	TRBJ2-7	NA	TGTGCCAGCACCCCGATACCGGGACAAAACGCCTACGAGCAGTACTTC	CASTPIPGQNAYEQYF
TRBV19	NA	TRBJ2-3	TRBD2	TGTGCCAGTAGTATTCTCGGGACTAGCGGAAGCACAGATACGCAGTATTTT	CASSILGTSGSTDTQYF
TRBV5-1	once	TRBJ2-7	NA	TGCGCCAGCAGCGCTCGGCCGGGACACCAGCCGTTCTCCTACGAGCAGTACTTC	CASSARPGHQPFSYEQYF
TRBV5-1	NA	TRBJ2-1	TRBD1	TGCGCCAGCAGTGACAGGGGGCCCTCTTATGAGCAGTTCTTC	CASSDRGPSYEQFF
TRBV15	few	TRBJ2-5	NA	TGTGCCACCAGCAGAGACATGGGCGGCAGGGCCCAGTACTTC	CATSRDMGGRAQYF
TRBV27	few	TRBJ2-7	TRBD1	TGTGCCAGCGGGGACAGGGGGCGGCAGTACTTC	CASGDRGRQYF
TRBV19	NA	TRBJ2-2	NA	TGTGCCAGTAGTTCGAGGAACACCGGGGAGCTGTTTTTT	CASSSRNTGELFF
TRBV7-9	NA	TRBJ2-7	TRBD1	TGTGCCAGCAGCTCCCGGGACAGGGGGCCCTACGAGCAGTACTTC	CASSSRDRGPYEQYF
TRBV6-1	NA	TRBJ1-5	NA	TGTGCCAGCAGTTCACGTCCAGGAGGAGGGCAGCCCCAGCATTTT	CASSSRPGGGQPQHF
TRBV14	few	TRBJ2-7	TRBD2	TGTGCCAGCAGCCGAGGAATTTTGAGGGGAGGGGACTACGAGCAGTACTTC	CASSRGILRGGDYEQYF
TRBV28	NA	TRBJ1-2	TRBD1	TGTGCCAGCTATCTTGGACAGGGTCCCTATGGCTACACCTTC	CASYLGQGPYGYTF
TRBV6-5	NA	TRBJ2-7	NA	TGTGCCAGCAGTTACGATGGGTACTACGGGCAGTACTTC	CASSYDGYYGQYF
TRBV5-5	few	TRBJ1-2	TRBD1	TGTGCCAGCAGCTCGGGGACAGGGGCCCCTTTCTGGACTAACTATGGCTACACCTTC	CASSSGTGAPFWTNYGYTF
TRBV11-2	NA	TRBJ1-1	TRBD1	TGTGCCAGCAGCTTAGGACAGGGTAAAGCTTTCTTT	CASSLGQGKAFF
TRBV7-9	NA	TRBJ1-1	TRBD1	TGTGCCAGCAGCCCCGAGGACAGGGGCGTTTTCTTT	CASSPEDRGVFF
TRBV2	NA	TRBJ2-6	TRBD2	TGTGCCAGCAGCGGAGAGATGGGGGGGAAACGCTCTGGGGCCAACGTCCTGACTTTC	CASSGEMGGKRSGANVLTF
TRBV25-1	NA	TRBJ1-6	NA	TGTGCCAGCAGTGAAGGCACCAATTCACCCCTCCACTTT	CASSEGTNSPLHF
TRBV6-5	NA	TRBJ1-1	NA	TGTGCCAGCAGTTACTCGGGCGGGTTGATGAACACTGAAGCTTTCTTT	CASSYSGGLMNTEAFF
TRBV7-9	NA	TRBJ2-5	TRBD1	TGTGCCAGCAGCCCCACGGGACGGGACAGACAAGAGACCCAGTACTTC	CASSPTGRDRQETQYF
TRBV7-9	NA	TRBJ2-2	NA	TGTGTCAGGGAGGTGGGCACCGGGGAGCTGTTTTTT	CVREVGTGELFF
TRBV2	NA	TRBJ2-5	NA	TGTGCCAGCAGTCCCACCAGGTGGGAGACCCAGTACTTC	CASSPTRWETQYF
TRBV19	NA	TRBJ2-2	TRBD2	TGTGCCAGTAGTATACCACCAAGACTAGCGGGGAAATACACCGGGGAGCTGTTTTTT	CASSIPPRLAGKYTGELFF
TRBV7-9	few	TRBJ1-1	NA	TGTGCCAGCCGTCGGGGGAAGGAAGCTTTCTTT	CASRRGKEAFF
TRBV5-1	NA	TRBJ2-3	NA	TGCGCCAGCAGCTTGGCAGGAGATACGCAGTATTTT	CASSLAGDTQYF
TRBV7-4	once	TRBJ1-3	TRBD1	TGTGCCAGCAGCCATCCTAGAAGACCGGGACAGCCCTCTGGAAACACCATATATTTT	CASSHPRRPGQPSGNTIYF
TRBV28	once	TRBJ2-1	TRBD2	TGTGCCAGCAGCATACTAGCGGGAGTTAGTGAGCAGTTCTTC	CASSILAGVSEQFF
TRBV4-2	NA	TRBJ1-1	NA	TGTGCCAGCAGCCAAGGAGGGATGAGTGAAGCTTTCTTT	CASSQGGMSEAFF
TRBV5-4	NA	TRBJ2-7	TRBD1	TGTGCCACTACGCGGACAGGGACCTACGAGCAGTACTTC	CATTRTGTYEQYF
TRBV5-1	NA	TRBJ2-7	NA	TGCGCCAGCAGCCTACGGGGACCTCGGGGGAGGGAGCAGTACTTC	CASSLRGPRGREQYF
TRBV5-1	NA	TRBJ1-2	NA	TGCGCCAGCAGCTCAAACCCGGTCGCCTTCTATGGCTACACCTTC	CASSSNPVAFYGYTF
TRBV7-2	NA	TRBJ2-1	NA	TGTGCCAGCAGCTTAGTAGTTCTTCCGGGCAATGAGCAGTTCTTC	CASSLVVLPGNEQFF
TRBV7-6	NA	TRBJ1-5	NA	TGTGCCAGCAGCACCAGACAAGGTCAGCCCCAGCATTTT	CASSTRQGQPQHF
TRBV6-1	few	TRBJ1-1	NA	TGTGCCACATCCTCGTGGGCCCGGGAAGCTTTCTTT	CATSSWAREAFF
TRBV9	NA	TRBJ1-6	TRBD1	TGTGCCAGCAGCGTAGGGGACAGGGCTTCACCCCTCCACTTT	CASSVGDRASPLHF
TRBV9	NA	TRBJ2-3	TRBD2	TGTGCCAGCAGCTTGCGGGGGGCACGTACCACAGATACGCAGTATTTT	CASSLRGARTTDTQYF
TRBV5-1	NA	TRBJ1-5	TRBD1	TGCGCCAGCAGCTTGGACAGGGGGCCGGGTCAGCCCCAGCATTTT	CASSLDRGPGQPQHF
TRBV28	NA	TRBJ2-7	TRBD1	TGTGCCAGCAGCCGTCTAGGCAGGGGGCGCTTCGGGGAGCAGTACTTC	CASSRLGRGRFGEQYF
TRBV19	NA	TRBJ1-5	NA	TGTGCCAGTAGTGTATTCCATCGTCGACAGGCAAACAATCAGCCCCAGCATTTT	CASSVFHRRQANNQPQHF
TRBV9	NA	TRBJ2-7	NA	TGTGCCAGCAGCGTAGAACAGGGCAGTTCCTACGAGCAGTACTTC	CASSVEQGSSYEQYF
TRBV14	NA	TRBJ1-6	NA	TGTGCCAGCAGCCAAAGGGCCGGGGTTAATTCACCCCTCCACTTT	CASSQRAGVNSPLHF
TRBV18	NA	TRBJ1-4	NA	TGTGCCAGCTCACCAGGGGCGGACCAAACTAATGAAAAACTGTTTTTT	CASSPGADQTNEKLFF
TRBV27	NA	TRBJ2-1	NA	TGTGCCAGCAGTTTGCGGGCTAGCAACAATGAGCAGTTCTTC	CASSLRASNNEQFF